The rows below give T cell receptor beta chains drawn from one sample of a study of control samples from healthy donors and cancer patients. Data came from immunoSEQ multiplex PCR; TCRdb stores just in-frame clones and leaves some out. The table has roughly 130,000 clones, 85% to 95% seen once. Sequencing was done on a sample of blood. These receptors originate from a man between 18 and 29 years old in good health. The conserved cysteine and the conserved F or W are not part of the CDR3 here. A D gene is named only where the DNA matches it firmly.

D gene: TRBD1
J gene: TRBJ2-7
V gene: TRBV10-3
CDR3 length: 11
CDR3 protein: AIRDRVTYEQY

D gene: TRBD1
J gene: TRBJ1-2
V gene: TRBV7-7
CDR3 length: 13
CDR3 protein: ASSPRTGHDYGYT

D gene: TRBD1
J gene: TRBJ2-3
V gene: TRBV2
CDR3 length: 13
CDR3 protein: ASSEPDRGSDTQY

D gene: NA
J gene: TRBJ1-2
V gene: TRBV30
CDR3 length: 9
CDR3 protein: AWIFKYGYT

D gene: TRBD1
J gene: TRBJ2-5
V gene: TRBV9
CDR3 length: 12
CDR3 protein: ASSARQGRETQY

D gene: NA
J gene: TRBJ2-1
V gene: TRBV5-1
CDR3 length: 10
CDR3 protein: ASSWGGDEQF

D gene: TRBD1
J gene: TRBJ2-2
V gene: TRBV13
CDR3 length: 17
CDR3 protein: ASSSPLRIWTGEAGELF

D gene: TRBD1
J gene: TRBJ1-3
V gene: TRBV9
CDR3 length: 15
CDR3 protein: ASSAQGGASSGNTIY

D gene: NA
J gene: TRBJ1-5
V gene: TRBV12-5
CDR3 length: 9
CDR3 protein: ASATKGPQH

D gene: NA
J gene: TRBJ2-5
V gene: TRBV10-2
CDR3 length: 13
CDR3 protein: ASSESGFIQETQY

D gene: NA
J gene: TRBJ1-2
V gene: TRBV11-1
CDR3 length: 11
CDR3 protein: ASSLGRDYGYT

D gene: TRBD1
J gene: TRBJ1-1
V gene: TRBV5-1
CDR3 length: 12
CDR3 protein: ASSSGQGANEAF

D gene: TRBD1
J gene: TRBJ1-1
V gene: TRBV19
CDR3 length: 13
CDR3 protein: ASSYRGQGGTEAF

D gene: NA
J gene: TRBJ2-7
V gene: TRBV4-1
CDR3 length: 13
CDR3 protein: ASSTQVAGGYEQY

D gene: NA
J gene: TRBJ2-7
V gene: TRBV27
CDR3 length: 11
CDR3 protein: ASSLGQHYEQY

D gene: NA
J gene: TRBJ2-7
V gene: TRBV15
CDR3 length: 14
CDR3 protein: ATSRAIRSGAYEQY

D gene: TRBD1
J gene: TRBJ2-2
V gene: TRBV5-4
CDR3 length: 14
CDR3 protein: ASSLKSGTGFGELF

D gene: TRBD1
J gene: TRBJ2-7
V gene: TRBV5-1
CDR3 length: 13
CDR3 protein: ASSPRTGRESEQY

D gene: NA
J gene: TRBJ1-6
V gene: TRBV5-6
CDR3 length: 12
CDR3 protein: ASSEYRVNSPLH

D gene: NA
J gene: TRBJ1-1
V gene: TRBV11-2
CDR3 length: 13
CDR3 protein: ASSQITGMNTEAF

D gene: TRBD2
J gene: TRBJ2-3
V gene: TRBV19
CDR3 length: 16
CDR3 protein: ASSAGTSGLSSTDTQY

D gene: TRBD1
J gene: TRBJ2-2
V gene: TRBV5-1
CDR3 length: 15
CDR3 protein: ASSPPGQASNTGELF

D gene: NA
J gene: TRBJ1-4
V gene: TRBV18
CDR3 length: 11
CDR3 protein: ASSPGRPEKLF

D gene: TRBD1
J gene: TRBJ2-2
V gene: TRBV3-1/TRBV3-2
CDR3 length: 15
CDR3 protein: ASSTHPGGGHTGELF